This T cell receptor (beta chain) was captured in a study of blood T cell repertoires in COVID-19. At the level of the study: Researchers got acute and convalescent COVID-19 samples from the United States, Italy and Spain.

Authors' methods: Amplification with reference gene primers provided the estimates of nucleated cell counts. Data came from immunoSEQ multiplex PCR; TCRdb stores just in-frame clones and leaves some out. Clonal size and the V and J genes are those of that table, whereas D and trimming came from the DNA. The table has about 94,000 clones, approximately 80% seen once. This CDR3 region has 14 residues. Germline V CDR1 and CDR2: SGHRS, YFSETQ. V lost 4 bases, J lost 5 bases, and 6 bases stayed unmatched. The chain links TRBV5-1 to TRBJ1-3; 7 bases align to TRBD1. Sequencing was carried out using peripheral blood. This sequence originates from a human donor in a cohort sampled during active COVID-19. The CDR3 nucleotides read TGCGCCAGCAGCCCGGGGGACAGCAGAAACACCATATATTTT. Translation: CASSPGDSRNTIYF.